This TCR beta chain was sequenced for a study of circulating and synovial CD4+ cells in juvenile arthritis. Measured with immunoSEQ multiplex PCR; TCRdb has only the in-frame clones, and not every one. Found here are 30,000 to 40,000 clones, about 95% of them singletons; the top ten hold around 0.63%. Broader study findings: Overlap with synovium rose as more T cells were sequenced. Bulk blood CD4 repertoires were more diverse than these. Compared with bulk blood, circulating pathogenic-like lymphocytes shared substantially more CDR3 sequences with synovial T cells. T cell genome counts differed by at least an order of magnitude between CPL and CD4 samples.

The V and J ends lost 1 base and 7 bases, in that order; junction bases with no gene match: 9. The CDR3 loop spans 16 amino acids. CDR1 and CDR2 (germline): MGHRA, YSYEKL. A remark on this clone: Antigen specificity is unknown.

The specimen sequenced was CD4+ T cells from blood. The TCR comes from a human donor with juvenile idiopathic arthritis. The chain links TRBV4-1 to TRBJ1-2; 10 bases align to TRBD1. This chain's CDR3 is CASSQVWDRGESGYTF. In nucleotides, the CDR3 is TGCGCCAGCAGCCAAGTGTGGGACAGGGGAGAGAGTGGCTACACCTTC.